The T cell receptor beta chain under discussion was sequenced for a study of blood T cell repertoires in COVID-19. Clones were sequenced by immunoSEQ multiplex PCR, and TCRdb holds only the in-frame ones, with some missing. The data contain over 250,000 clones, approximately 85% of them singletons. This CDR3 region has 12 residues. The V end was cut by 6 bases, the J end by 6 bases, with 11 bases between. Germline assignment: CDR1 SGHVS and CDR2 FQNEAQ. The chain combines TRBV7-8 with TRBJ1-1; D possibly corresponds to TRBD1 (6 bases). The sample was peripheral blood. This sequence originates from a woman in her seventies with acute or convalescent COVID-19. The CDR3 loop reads CASRGQPAEAFF. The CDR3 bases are TGTGCCAGCAGAGGACAGCCCGCTGAAGCTTTCTTT. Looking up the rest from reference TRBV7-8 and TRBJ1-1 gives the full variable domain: GAGVSQSPRYKVAKRGQDVALRCDPISGHVSLFWYQQALGQGPEFLTYFQNEAQLDKSGLPSDRFFAERPEGSVSTLKIQRTQQEDSAVYLCASRGQPAEAFFGQGTRLTVV.